This T cell receptor beta chain emerged from a study of blood T cell repertoires in COVID-19. Study in general: Sources were T cells, B-cell-depleted T cells, or PBMCs; the material itself was cDNA or gDNA.

V dropped 0 bases and J dropped 3 bases, with 27 bases sitting between them. Germline lookup yields CDR1 SGHRS and CDR2 YFSETQ. This CDR3 region has 20 residues. The repertoire was sequenced with immunoSEQ multiplex PCR; TCRdb's copy has only in-frame clones and lacks some. Among about 80,000 clones listed, roughly nine tenths were seen once. Sequenced input: peripheral blood. The chain uses TRBV5-1 and TRBJ1-2, with D maybe TRBD1 (6 bases). The clonotype originates from a woman between 50 and 59 years old in a cohort sampled during active COVID-19. CDR3 sequence (DNA): TGCGCCAGCAGCTTGGCCCTACAGGGCCAAAAAAGCCGAAGGGACTATGGCTACACCTTC. As protein: CASSLALQGQKSRRDYGYTF.